These T cell receptor beta chains were read from a single sample in a study of blood T cell repertoires in COVID-19. Clones were sequenced by immunoSEQ multiplex PCR, and TCRdb holds only the in-frame ones, with some missing. Of some 180,000 clones detected, 60% to 80% appear once; the ten largest clones hold approximately 15%. What was sequenced was PBMCs or T cells enriched from blood (not recorded which). Receptors originate from a man aged 55-75 years who had been exposed to COVID-19. Each CDR3 is given with its conserved first and last residue. D genes are given only for firm matches. The size field is filled for only some rows; it gives once, few, many or a size class.

CDR3aa: CASSAQPPGIGNTIYF
CDR3nt: TGTGCCAGCAGCGCACAACCCCCGGGAATTGGAAACACCATATATTTT
d_gene: NA
v_gene: TRBV3-1/TRBV3-2
abundance: once
j_gene: TRBJ1-3

CDR3aa: CASSQVGTGFYNEQFF
CDR3nt: TGTGCCAGCAGCCAGGTGGGGACAGGCTTCTACAATGAGCAGTTCTTC
d_gene: TRBD1
v_gene: TRBV3-1/TRBV3-2
abundance: few
j_gene: TRBJ2-1

CDR3aa: CATSDSDRDYGYTF
CDR3nt: TGTGCCACCAGTGATTCCGACAGGGACTATGGCTACACCTTC
d_gene: TRBD1
v_gene: TRBV24-1
abundance: few
j_gene: TRBJ1-2

CDR3aa: CASRQGPYGYTF
CDR3nt: TGTGCCAGCAGACAGGGCCCCTATGGCTACACCTTC
d_gene: NA
v_gene: TRBV2
abundance: NA
j_gene: TRBJ1-2

CDR3aa: CASSRQGIPDPYTF
CDR3nt: TGCGCCAGCAGCCGACAGGGGATTCCGGATCCCTACACCTTC
d_gene: TRBD1
v_gene: TRBV5-1
abundance: once
j_gene: TRBJ1-2

CDR3aa: CASSLPGPYEQYF
CDR3nt: TGTGCCAGCAGCTTACCAGGGCCCTACGAGCAGTACTTC
d_gene: NA
v_gene: TRBV7-2
abundance: NA
j_gene: TRBJ2-7

CDR3aa: CASSLGQVSGNTIYF
CDR3nt: TGTGCCAGCAGCCTCGGACAGGTCTCTGGAAACACCATATATTTT
d_gene: TRBD1
v_gene: TRBV13
abundance: NA
j_gene: TRBJ1-3

CDR3aa: CASSYGGQIYGYTF
CDR3nt: TGTGCCAGCAGTTACGGGGGACAGATCTATGGCTACACCTTC
d_gene: TRBD1
v_gene: TRBV6-5
abundance: few
j_gene: TRBJ1-2

CDR3aa: CASSFSAGQGNSPLHF
CDR3nt: TGTGCCAGCAGTTTTTCCGCGGGACAGGGGAATTCACCCCTCCACTTT
d_gene: TRBD1
v_gene: TRBV27
abundance: once
j_gene: TRBJ1-6

CDR3aa: CASRGTGNTDTQYF
CDR3nt: TGTGCCAGCAGGGGGACAGGGAACACAGATACGCAGTATTTT
d_gene: NA
v_gene: TRBV21-1
abundance: NA
j_gene: TRBJ2-3

CDR3aa: CASSARRGGTDTQYF
CDR3nt: TGTGCCAGCAGCGCTAGACGGGGGGGCACAGATACGCAGTATTTT
d_gene: TRBD2
v_gene: TRBV11-2
abundance: NA
j_gene: TRBJ2-3

CDR3aa: CASSMRTGATTGELFF
CDR3nt: TGTGCCAGTAGTATGAGGACAGGGGCTACCACCGGGGAGCTGTTTTTT
d_gene: TRBD1
v_gene: TRBV19
abundance: NA
j_gene: TRBJ2-2

CDR3aa: CASSLVQRLADPDTQYF
CDR3nt: TGTGCCAGCAGCTTAGTCCAAAGACTAGCGGATCCAGATACGCAGTATTTT
d_gene: TRBD2
v_gene: TRBV7-8
abundance: NA
j_gene: TRBJ2-3

CDR3aa: CASSIDRSAASGNTIYF
CDR3nt: TGTGCCAGTAGTATAGATCGTAGTGCGGCCTCTGGAAACACCATATATTTT
d_gene: NA
v_gene: TRBV19
abundance: NA
j_gene: TRBJ1-3

CDR3aa: CASSLWPGYGYTF
CDR3nt: TGTGCCAGCAGTTTATGGCCAGGATATGGCTACACCTTC
d_gene: NA
v_gene: TRBV28
abundance: once
j_gene: TRBJ1-2

CDR3aa: CASSPGVDGYTF
CDR3nt: TGTGCCAGCAGTCCCGGGGTCGATGGCTACACCTTC
d_gene: NA
v_gene: TRBV12-3/TRBV12-4
abundance: NA
j_gene: TRBJ1-2

CDR3aa: CATSDQRTGGLEKLFF
CDR3nt: TGTGCCACCAGTGATCAAAGGACAGGGGGCCTTGAAAAACTGTTTTTT
d_gene: TRBD1
v_gene: TRBV24-1
abundance: few
j_gene: TRBJ1-4

CDR3aa: CASSLGDSHNSPLHF
CDR3nt: TGTGCCAGCAGCTTAGGGGACAGCCATAATTCACCCCTCCACTTT
d_gene: TRBD1
v_gene: TRBV11-2
abundance: NA
j_gene: TRBJ1-6

CDR3aa: CASSLIIGLVYNEQFF
CDR3nt: TGTGCCAGCAGTTTAATTATCGGACTAGTCTACAATGAGCAGTTCTTC
d_gene: TRBD2
v_gene: TRBV27
abundance: NA
j_gene: TRBJ2-1

CDR3aa: CASSPGGGYGYTF
CDR3nt: TGCGCCAGCAGCCCGGGGGGCGGGTATGGCTACACCTTC
d_gene: NA
v_gene: TRBV5-1
abundance: NA
j_gene: TRBJ1-2

CDR3aa: CASSSSGPRAGTEAFF
CDR3nt: TGTGCCAGCAGTTCATCGGGACCCCGTGCGGGAACTGAAGCTTTCTTT
d_gene: NA
v_gene: TRBV25-1
abundance: NA
j_gene: TRBJ1-1

CDR3aa: CASRDSGIGETQYF
CDR3nt: TGTGCCAGCCGCGATAGCGGGATAGGCGAGACCCAGTACTTC
d_gene: TRBD2
v_gene: TRBV7-9
abundance: few
j_gene: TRBJ2-5

CDR3aa: CASSLPWTVRNEQFF
CDR3nt: TGCGCCAGCAGCCTACCCTGGACTGTACGGAATGAGCAGTTCTTC
d_gene: NA
v_gene: TRBV4-1
abundance: NA
j_gene: TRBJ2-1

CDR3aa: CASSRGTSNYEQYF
CDR3nt: TGTGCCAGCAGCCGAGGGACTTCCAACTACGAGCAGTACTTC
d_gene: NA
v_gene: TRBV11-2
abundance: NA
j_gene: TRBJ2-7

CDR3aa: CASSESGVGQPQHF
CDR3nt: TGCGCCAGCAGTGAGAGCGGGGTGGGTCAGCCCCAGCATTTT
d_gene: NA
v_gene: TRBV10-2
abundance: NA
j_gene: TRBJ1-5

CDR3aa: CASSRGLNEPQHF
CDR3nt: TGTGCCAGCAGCAGGGGGTTAAACGAGCCCCAGCATTTT
d_gene: NA
v_gene: TRBV3-1/TRBV3-2
abundance: once
j_gene: TRBJ1-5

CDR3aa: CASSFRDRPAQPQHF
CDR3nt: TGTGCCAGCAGCTTTCGGGACAGGCCCGCTCAGCCCCAGCATTTT
d_gene: TRBD1
v_gene: TRBV5-8
abundance: NA
j_gene: TRBJ1-5

CDR3aa: CAWRMAAATYEQYF
CDR3nt: TGTGCCTGGAGAATGGCGGCGGCCACCTACGAGCAGTACTTC
d_gene: NA
v_gene: TRBV30
abundance: NA
j_gene: TRBJ2-7

CDR3aa: CATSARTGGQETQYF
CDR3nt: TGTGCCACCAGTGCTCGGACAGGTGGTCAAGAGACCCAGTACTTC
d_gene: TRBD1
v_gene: TRBV24-1
abundance: NA
j_gene: TRBJ2-5

CDR3aa: CASSLRVRGNYGYTF
CDR3nt: TGTGCCAGCAGCCTTCGCGTCAGGGGTAACTATGGCTACACCTTC
d_gene: NA
v_gene: TRBV28
abundance: NA
j_gene: TRBJ1-2

CDR3aa: CASSLGSSGRSSYEQYF
CDR3nt: TGCGCCAGCAGCTTGGGGTCTAGCGGGAGGTCCTCCTACGAGCAGTACTTC
d_gene: TRBD2
v_gene: TRBV5-1
abundance: few
j_gene: TRBJ2-7

CDR3aa: CASSPGFGTRGGEQYF
CDR3nt: TGTGCCAGCAGCCCAGGGTTTGGGACTAGAGGGGGGGAGCAGTACTTC
d_gene: TRBD2
v_gene: TRBV7-2
abundance: NA
j_gene: TRBJ2-7

CDR3aa: CASSQGGVGELFF
CDR3nt: TGTGCCAGCAGCCAGGGAGGTGTCGGGGAGCTGTTTTTT
d_gene: NA
v_gene: TRBV3-1/TRBV3-2
abundance: many
j_gene: TRBJ2-2

CDR3aa: CASSSGGAYGYTF
CDR3nt: TGTGCCAGCAGCTCCGGGGGGGCCTATGGCTACACCTTC
d_gene: NA
v_gene: TRBV6-5
abundance: NA
j_gene: TRBJ1-2

CDR3aa: CSASLSGFMETQYF
CDR3nt: TGCAGTGCTAGTTTGTCAGGGTTTATGGAGACCCAGTACTTC
d_gene: NA
v_gene: TRBV20-1
abundance: NA
j_gene: TRBJ2-5

CDR3aa: CASSQVKELAGYEQYF
CDR3nt: TGTGCCAGCAGCCAAGTAAAAGAACTAGCGGGCTACGAGCAGTACTTC
d_gene: TRBD2
v_gene: TRBV3-1/TRBV3-2
abundance: NA
j_gene: TRBJ2-7

CDR3aa: CASSSDSSYEQYF
CDR3nt: TGTGCCAGCAGCTCGGACAGCTCCTACGAGCAGTACTTC
d_gene: NA
v_gene: TRBV7-8
abundance: once
j_gene: TRBJ2-7

CDR3aa: CASSVAGLGTDTQYF
CDR3nt: TGTGCCAGCAGCGTAGCGGGACTGGGCACAGATACGCAGTATTTT
d_gene: NA
v_gene: TRBV9
abundance: NA
j_gene: TRBJ2-3

CDR3aa: CASRGGQLGMSNQPQHF
CDR3nt: TGTGCCAGCAGGGGGGGACAGTTGGGAATGAGCAATCAGCCCCAGCATTTT
d_gene: TRBD1
v_gene: TRBV2
abundance: few
j_gene: TRBJ1-5

CDR3aa: CATSRPGGLGNQPQHF
CDR3nt: TGTGCCACCAGCAGACCAGGGGGTTTGGGCAATCAGCCCCAGCATTTT
d_gene: TRBD1
v_gene: TRBV15
abundance: few
j_gene: TRBJ1-5

CDR3aa: CASSPRKGVGPQHF
CDR3nt: TGTGCCAGCTCACCGAGGAAAGGGGTGGGGCCCCAGCATTTT
d_gene: NA
v_gene: TRBV18
abundance: NA
j_gene: TRBJ1-5